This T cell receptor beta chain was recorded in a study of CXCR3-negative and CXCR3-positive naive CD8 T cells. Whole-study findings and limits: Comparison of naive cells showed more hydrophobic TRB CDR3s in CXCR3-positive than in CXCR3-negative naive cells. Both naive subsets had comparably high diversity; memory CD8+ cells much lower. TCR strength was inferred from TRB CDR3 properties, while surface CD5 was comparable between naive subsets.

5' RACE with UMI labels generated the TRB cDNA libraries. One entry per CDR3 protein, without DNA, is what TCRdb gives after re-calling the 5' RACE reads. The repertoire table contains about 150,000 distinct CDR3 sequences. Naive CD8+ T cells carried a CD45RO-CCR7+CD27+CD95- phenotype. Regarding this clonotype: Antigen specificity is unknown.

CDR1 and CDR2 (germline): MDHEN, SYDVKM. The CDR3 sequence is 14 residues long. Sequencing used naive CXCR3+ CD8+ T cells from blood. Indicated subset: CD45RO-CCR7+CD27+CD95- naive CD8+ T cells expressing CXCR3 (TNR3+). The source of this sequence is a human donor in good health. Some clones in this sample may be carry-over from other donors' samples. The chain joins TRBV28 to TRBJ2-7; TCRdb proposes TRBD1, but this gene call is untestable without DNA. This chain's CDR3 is CASTDRTGSDEQYF.